The T cell receptor beta chain described here comes from a study of immune characterization of retroperitoneal liposarcoma. Using its own MiXCR run on the PCR reads, TCRdb lists one record per CDR3 protein. Seen here are around 11,000 distinct CDR3 sequences, 37% observed once, and the top ten hold roughly 9.1%. Sequencing input: tumor tissue. The source is a female donor with retroperitoneal liposarcoma.

CDR3 sequence (DNA): TGTGCCAGCAGTGTCAACACGATTAACTATGGCTACACCTTC. It specifies CASSVNTINYGYTF. This rearrangement joins TRBV6-1 to TRBJ1-2; D remains ambiguous. The V gene lost 4 bases and the J gene lost 1 base, with 10 bases spanning the gap. The CDR3 contains 14 residues. Germline V gene data show CDR1 as MNHNS and CDR2 as SASEGT.